These T cell receptor beta chains were read from a single sample in a study of cytomegalovirus exposure and HLA in healthy donors. TCRdb's copy holds only in-frame clones and misses some; the assay was immunoSEQ multiplex PCR. The table has some 150,000 clones, roughly 9.6% seen once. The sequencing sample was made of PBMCs. All receptors derive from a woman aged 40 to 50 in good health and CMV-seropositive. Each CDR3 is given with its conserved first and last residue. The D gene is left open where the match is weak. Where a row states a size, it is once, few, many or the class of an expanded clone; other rows omit it.

j_gene: TRBJ2-1
d_gene: -
abundance: -
v_gene: TRBV19
CDR3aa: CASSIGTHLNNEQFF
CDR3nt: TGTGCCAGTAGTATTGGGACTCACCTCAACAATGAGCAGTTCTTC

j_gene: TRBJ1-5
d_gene: TRBD1
abundance: -
v_gene: TRBV6-1
CDR3aa: CASSEGQMNTQPQHF
CDR3nt: TGTGCCAGCAGCGAGGGACAGATGAACACCCAGCCCCAGCATTTT

j_gene: TRBJ2-1
d_gene: TRBD2
abundance: many
v_gene: TRBV27
CDR3aa: CASSLPAGGRGEQFF
CDR3nt: TGTGCCAGCAGTTTACCGGCGGGGGGGCGGGGTGAGCAGTTCTTC

j_gene: TRBJ2-7
d_gene: -
abundance: -
v_gene: TRBV7-9
CDR3aa: CASSWDSYEQYF
CDR3nt: TGTGCCAGCAGCTGGGACTCCTACGAGCAGTACTTC

j_gene: TRBJ2-5
d_gene: -
abundance: few
v_gene: TRBV7-2
CDR3aa: CASRRDIAYETQYF
CDR3nt: TGTGCCAGCAGAAGGGACATAGCGTATGAGACCCAGTACTTC

j_gene: TRBJ2-2
d_gene: -
abundance: few
v_gene: TRBV9
CDR3aa: CASSVATRNTGELFF
CDR3nt: TGTGCCAGCAGCGTAGCTACGCGGAACACCGGGGAGCTGTTTTTT

j_gene: TRBJ1-4
d_gene: -
abundance: -
v_gene: TRBV6-1
CDR3aa: CASSTRAANEKLFF
CDR3nt: TGTGCCAGCAGTACCAGGGCGGCTAATGAAAAACTGTTTTTT

j_gene: TRBJ2-5
d_gene: -
abundance: -
v_gene: TRBV2
CDR3aa: CASSELWRGKAKTQYF
CDR3nt: TGTGCCAGCAGTGAATTGTGGCGGGGTAAGGCGAAGACCCAGTACTTC

j_gene: TRBJ2-3
d_gene: -
abundance: few
v_gene: TRBV5-1
CDR3aa: CASSLEGVSTDTQYF
CDR3nt: TGCGCCAGCAGCTTGGAAGGGGTTAGCACAGATACGCAGTATTTT

j_gene: TRBJ2-2
d_gene: -
abundance: -
v_gene: TRBV5-1
CDR3aa: CASSLLGVGGTGELFF
CDR3nt: TGCGCCAGCAGCCTTCTGGGTGTAGGGGGAACCGGGGAGCTGTTTTTT

j_gene: TRBJ2-1
d_gene: TRBD2
abundance: few
v_gene: TRBV5-6
CDR3aa: CASSFWTSGGAYNEQFF
CDR3nt: TGTGCCAGCAGCTTCTGGACTAGCGGGGGGGCTTACAATGAGCAGTTCTTC

j_gene: TRBJ1-2
d_gene: -
abundance: -
v_gene: TRBV15
CDR3aa: CATSRGGQVYGYTF
CDR3nt: TGTGCCACCAGCAGAGGCGGGCAGGTCTATGGCTACACCTTC

j_gene: TRBJ2-3
d_gene: TRBD1
abundance: few
v_gene: TRBV7-2
CDR3aa: CASSLGTGLDTQYF
CDR3nt: TGTGCCAGCAGCCTCGGGACAGGGTTAGATACGCAGTATTTT

j_gene: TRBJ1-2
d_gene: TRBD1
abundance: -
v_gene: TRBV18
CDR3aa: CASSPPSGQGTYTF
CDR3nt: TGTGCCAGCTCACCACCGTCGGGACAGGGAACATATACCTTC

j_gene: TRBJ1-4
d_gene: -
abundance: -
v_gene: TRBV6-1
CDR3aa: CASSEGTAGATNEKLFF
CDR3nt: TGTGCCAGCAGTGAAGGGACCGCTGGGGCGACTAATGAAAAACTGTTTTTT

j_gene: TRBJ2-5
d_gene: TRBD1
abundance: -
v_gene: TRBV7-3
CDR3aa: CASGQGAGETQYF
CDR3nt: TGTGCCAGCGGACAGGGGGCAGGGGAGACCCAGTACTTC

j_gene: TRBJ1-1
d_gene: TRBD1
abundance: few
v_gene: TRBV27
CDR3aa: CASNPTGGNTEAFF
CDR3nt: TGTGCCAGCAATCCTACAGGGGGGAACACTGAAGCTTTCTTT

j_gene: TRBJ1-2
d_gene: -
abundance: -
v_gene: TRBV19
CDR3aa: CASSTRGGGYTF
CDR3nt: TGTGCCAGTAGTACCCGGGGTGGCGGCTACACCTTC

j_gene: TRBJ2-7
d_gene: TRBD1
abundance: few
v_gene: TRBV13
CDR3aa: CASSLGGQGAGEQYF
CDR3nt: TGTGCCAGCAGCCTTGGCGGACAGGGAGCGGGTGAGCAGTACTTC

j_gene: TRBJ2-7
d_gene: -
abundance: -
v_gene: TRBV11-2
CDR3aa: CASSLAGEGGKYF
CDR3nt: TGTGCCAGCAGCTTAGCGGGGGAGGGGGGAAAGTACTTC

j_gene: TRBJ1-5
d_gene: -
abundance: few
v_gene: TRBV5-6
CDR3aa: CASSFNREYQPQHF
CDR3nt: TGTGCCAGCAGCTTTAACAGGGAATATCAGCCCCAGCATTTT

j_gene: TRBJ1-2
d_gene: TRBD1
abundance: -
v_gene: TRBV29-1
CDR3aa: CSATGQGDYGYTF
CDR3nt: TGCAGCGCTACGGGACAGGGGGACTATGGCTACACCTTC

j_gene: TRBJ1-1
d_gene: -
abundance: -
v_gene: TRBV6-1
CDR3aa: CASSAGGNTEAFF
CDR3nt: TGTGCCAGCAGTGCCGGGGGGAACACTGAAGCTTTCTTT

j_gene: TRBJ2-5
d_gene: -
abundance: -
v_gene: TRBV11-1
CDR3aa: CASTRNRQEPGETQYF
CDR3nt: TGTGCCAGCACCCGAAATCGACAGGAACCAGGAGAGACCCAGTACTTC

j_gene: TRBJ2-1
d_gene: -
abundance: -
v_gene: TRBV6-5
CDR3aa: CASSYSILEGTEQFF
CDR3nt: TGTGCCAGCAGTTACTCGATACTCGAGGGTACTGAGCAGTTCTTC

j_gene: TRBJ2-7
d_gene: TRBD1
abundance: -
v_gene: TRBV19
CDR3aa: CASSIGTGLYEQYF
CDR3nt: TGTGCCAGTAGTATAGGGACAGGGCTCTACGAGCAGTACTTC

j_gene: TRBJ1-4
d_gene: TRBD1
abundance: -
v_gene: TRBV19
CDR3aa: CASTDRGPATNEKLFF
CDR3nt: TGTGCCAGCACCGACAGGGGGCCCGCAACTAATGAAAAACTGTTTTTT

j_gene: TRBJ2-3
d_gene: -
abundance: few
v_gene: TRBV5-4
CDR3aa: CASSTSSLRSTDTQYF
CDR3nt: TGTGCCAGCAGCACCTCGTCACTCCGGAGCACAGATACGCAGTATTTT

j_gene: TRBJ1-1
d_gene: TRBD1
abundance: -
v_gene: TRBV18
CDR3aa: CASSLQGAGEAFF
CDR3nt: TGTGCCAGCTCATTACAGGGGGCTGGTGAAGCTTTCTTT

j_gene: TRBJ2-5
d_gene: TRBD1
abundance: many
v_gene: TRBV5-1
CDR3aa: CASSRGTGKETQYF
CDR3nt: TGCGCCAGCAGCAGAGGGACAGGGAAAGAGACCCAGTACTTC

j_gene: TRBJ2-6
d_gene: TRBD1
abundance: few
v_gene: TRBV5-1
CDR3aa: CASKDRYGANVLTF
CDR3nt: TGCGCCAGCAAGGACAGGTATGGGGCCAACGTCCTGACTTTC

j_gene: TRBJ1-1
d_gene: -
abundance: -
v_gene: TRBV7-6
CDR3aa: CASSLGFRRPGTEAFF
CDR3nt: TGTGCCAGCAGCTTAGGATTCAGGAGACCGGGGACTGAAGCTTTCTTT

j_gene: TRBJ1-1
d_gene: -
abundance: few
v_gene: TRBV5-1
CDR3aa: CASSLTVGPQGFGEAFF
CDR3nt: TGCGCCAGCAGCTTGACGGTGGGGCCGCAAGGATTCGGTGAAGCTTTCTTT

j_gene: TRBJ2-7
d_gene: TRBD1
abundance: few
v_gene: TRBV5-1
CDR3aa: CASSLVSQQGGTYEQYF
CDR3nt: TGCGCCAGCAGCTTGGTGAGCCAACAGGGGGGTACCTACGAGCAGTACTTC

j_gene: TRBJ1-2
d_gene: -
abundance: -
v_gene: TRBV14
CDR3aa: CASSQGFAGAGYGYTF
CDR3nt: TGTGCCAGCAGCCAAGGATTCGCAGGGGCGGGCTATGGCTACACCTTC

j_gene: TRBJ1-2
d_gene: TRBD1
abundance: -
v_gene: TRBV4-2
CDR3aa: CASSIRGQGNYGYTF
CDR3nt: TGTGCCAGCAGCATAAGGGGACAGGGGAACTATGGCTACACCTTC

j_gene: TRBJ2-3
d_gene: -
abundance: -
v_gene: TRBV7-2
CDR3aa: CASSYRVTDTQYF
CDR3nt: TGTGCCAGCAGCTACAGGGTCACAGATACGCAGTATTTT

j_gene: TRBJ2-7
d_gene: TRBD1
abundance: few
v_gene: TRBV7-3
CDR3aa: CASRSDRGHTYEQYF
CDR3nt: TGTGCCAGCAGATCTGACAGGGGCCACACCTACGAGCAGTACTTC

j_gene: TRBJ2-7
d_gene: TRBD1
abundance: few
v_gene: TRBV10-2
CDR3aa: CASSVSGTGAEQYF
CDR3nt: TGCGCCAGCAGTGTTTCCGGGACAGGGGCCGAGCAGTACTTC

j_gene: TRBJ1-2
d_gene: -
abundance: -
v_gene: TRBV13
CDR3aa: CASSSTGYSNYGYTF
CDR3nt: TGTGCCAGCAGCTCGACAGGTTATTCTAACTATGGCTACACCTTC

j_gene: TRBJ2-3
d_gene: -
abundance: -
v_gene: TRBV7-9
CDR3aa: CASSLVGEATDTQYF
CDR3nt: TGTGCCAGCAGCTTAGTAGGGGAGGCCACAGATACGCAGTATTTT

j_gene: TRBJ1-3
d_gene: -
abundance: few
v_gene: TRBV14
CDR3aa: CASSQDSSGNTIYF
CDR3nt: TGTGCCAGCAGCCAAGACAGCTCTGGAAACACCATATATTTT

j_gene: TRBJ1-1
d_gene: TRBD1
abundance: -
v_gene: TRBV5-4
CDR3aa: CASSLQGAPTEAFF
CDR3nt: TGTGCCAGCAGCTTACAGGGGGCGCCCACTGAAGCTTTCTTT